The rows below give T cell receptor beta chains drawn from one sample of a study of early T cells in non-severe SARS-CoV-2 infection. MiXCR was run by TCRdb on the 5' RACE reads, yielding one entry per CDR3 protein. The sample shows roughly 88,000 distinct CDR3 sequences, 12% to 15% of them seen only once. The sample consisted of whole blood. The receptors derive from an adult who was a healthcare worker with PCR-confirmed SARS-CoV-2 infection or an uninfected control (not recorded which). The CDR3 runs from the conserved cysteine through the conserved F or W. The D gene is left open where the match is weak. Not all rows give a size; the values are once, few, many and, for expanded clones, a class.

V,size,J,D,DNA,CDR3
TRBV3-1,.,TRBJ1-5,.,TGTGCCAGCAGCCAAGTAGACAATCAGCCCCAGCATTTT,CASSQVDNQPQHF
TRBV4-2,few,TRBJ2-1,.,TGTGCCAGCAGCCAAGGATGGGCTGAGCAGTTCTTC,CASSQGWAEQFF
TRBV6-2/TRBV6-3,few,TRBJ1-1,.,TGTGCCAGCAGTTACTATACAGGAAGCCCGAAGACTGAAGCTTTCTTT,CASSYYTGSPKTEAFF
TRBV11-1,.,TRBJ1-2,.,TGTGCCAGCAGCTTGTCGCAGGGAGCGGGCTATGGCTACACCTTC,CASSLSQGAGYGYTF
TRBV20-1,.,TRBJ2-7,.,TGCAGTGCTAGAGATTGGCGGGGCTCCTACGAGCAGTACTTC,CSARDWRGSYEQYF
TRBV7-2,few,TRBJ2-1,.,TGTGCCAGTCGCCGGTGGGGGCCCACCTACAATGAGCAGTTCTTC,CASRRWGPTYNEQFF
TRBV4-2,many,TRBJ2-7,TRBD2,TGTGCCAGCAGCCCATGGACTAGCGGGGTATCGTGGGAGCAGTACTTC,CASSPWTSGVSWEQYF
TRBV7-8,.,TRBJ1-2,TRBD1,TGTGCCAGCAGCTGGGACAGGGAAAATGGCTACACCTTC,CASSWDRENGYTF
TRBV2,.,TRBJ2-7,.,TGTGCCAGCGGCCCTCAGACCGCAACCTTC,CASGPQTATF
TRBV7-9,many,TRBJ1-2,.,TGTGCCAGCAGCCGTATGGACGGACCTAACTATGGCTACACCTTC,CASSRMDGPNYGYTF
TRBV20-1,.,TRBJ1-5,.,TGCAGTGCTAGATTAGGGGATAATCAGCCCCAGCATTTT,CSARLGDNQPQHF
TRBV4-2,few,TRBJ1-1,.,TGTGCCAGCAGCCTCGAACCCAGTCAGAACACTGAAGCTTTCTTT,CASSLEPSQNTEAFF
TRBV3-1,.,TRBJ1-2,.,TGTGCCAGCAGCCAGTTTATAACAGTGACTAACTATGGCTACACCTTC,CASSQFITVTNYGYTF
TRBV9,many,TRBJ1-1,.,TGTGCCAGCAGCGTAGGCGGGGAAGGCACTGAAGCTTTCTTT,CASSVGGEGTEAFF
TRBV24-1,many,TRBJ2-2,.,TGTGCCACCAGTGATTTGGTGGAGCTGTTTTTT,CATSDLVELFF
TRBV7-2,.,TRBJ2-5,.,TGTGCCAGCAGCTTATTATTCCGGCGGGGGCCTGGGGAGACCCAGTACTTC,CASSLLFRRGPGETQYF
TRBV7-2,.,TRBJ2-3,.,TGTGCCAGCAGCTTATGGCAGGGCACAGATACGCAGTATTTT,CASSLWQGTDTQYF
TRBV11-1,.,TRBJ1-1,.,TGTGCCAGCTCCAGCGGAGGCAGGGGAGGGACTGAAGCTTTCTTT,CASSSGGRGGTEAFF
TRBV29-1,.,TRBJ2-4,.,TGCAGCGTGTGGGGGGATGCCAAAAACATTCAGTACTTC,CSVWGDAKNIQYF
TRBV4-1,many,TRBJ2-6,.,TGCGCCAGCAGCCAAGGGGTCTCTGGGGCCAACGTCCTGACTTTC,CASSQGVSGANVLTF
TRBV12-5,.,TRBJ1-6,.,TGTGCTAGTGGTGATGGTCCTAATTCACCCCTCCACTTT,CASGDGPNSPLHF
TRBV20-1,.,TRBJ1-2,.,TGCAGTGCCCGAGGACAGTCACCATCCTCCGGCTACACCTTC,CSARGQSPSSGYTF
TRBV11-1,few,TRBJ1-1,TRBD1,TGTGCCAGCAGTGGACAGGGGGACACTGAAGCTTTCTTT,CASSGQGDTEAFF
TRBV12-3/TRBV12-4,few,TRBJ2-5,.,TGTGCCAGCAGCTCCCCCCCCAAAGAGACCCAGTACTTC,CASSSPPKETQYF
TRBV29-1,.,TRBJ1-1,.,TGCAGCGTGACAGTCCCGAACACTGAAGTTTTCTTT,CSVTVPNTEVFF
TRBV24-1,.,TRBJ1-1,.,TGTGCCACCAAGCGAACAGGATCTAGCACTGAAGCTTTCTTT,CATKRTGSSTEAFF
TRBV3-1,few,TRBJ1-4,.,TGTGCCAGCAGCTACCCGACAGGCGGTAATGAAAAACTGTTTTTT,CASSYPTGGNEKLFF
TRBV11-2,many,TRBJ2-5,.,TGTGCCAGCAGCTTAGGAGGACAGTACCAAGAGACCCAGTACTTC,CASSLGGQYQETQYF
TRBV20-1,.,TRBJ2-3,.,TGCAGTGCTCACCTCGGACGTGGCACAGATACGCAGTATTTT,CSAHLGRGTDTQYF
TRBV6-5,many,TRBJ1-5,.,TGTGCCAGCAGTCAACAGGGAGTGGGGCCCCAGCATTTT,CASSQQGVGPQHF
TRBV11-3,.,TRBJ2-1,TRBD1,TGTGCCAGCAGCTTAGGCCGACAGGGCAATGAGCAGTTCTTC,CASSLGRQGNEQFF
TRBV2,many,TRBJ2-2,.,TGTGCCAGCAGTGCCGCAGGGTACACCGGGGAGCTGTTTTTT,CASSAAGYTGELFF
TRBV7-2,few,TRBJ1-1,.,TGTGCCAGCAGCAACTGGGACGGCCGAAACACTGAAGCTTTCTTT,CASSNWDGRNTEAFF
TRBV11-2,few,TRBJ1-5,.,TGTGCCAGCAGCTTTAACGGTCAACACGGCGATCAGCCCCAGCATTTT,CASSFNGQHGDQPQHF
TRBV6-1,many,TRBJ1-5,.,TGTGCCAGCACCCCGACACGAAATAGCAATCAGCCCCAGCATTTT,CASTPTRNSNQPQHF
TRBV29-1,.,TRBJ1-2,TRBD1,TGCAGCGTTGGCACAGGGGAAGGCTACACCTTC,CSVGTGEGYTF
TRBV28,.,TRBJ1-2,.,TGTGCCAGCAGTCAGAACAGGGTCTATGGCTACACCTTC,CASSQNRVYGYTF
TRBV2,.,TRBJ2-7,TRBD1,TGTGCCAGCAGAGAAGACAGGGCCAGCTCCTACGAGCAGTACTTC,CASREDRASSYEQYF
TRBV20-1,many,TRBJ2-7,.,TGCAGTGTCGGACACGACCAAACCTACGAGCAGTACTTC,CSVGHDQTYEQYF
TRBV9,few,TRBJ1-3,.,TGTGCCAGCAGCGTAGGACCGCTCCAAAGCTCTGGAAACACCATATATTTT,CASSVGPLQSSGNTIYF
TRBV4-1,many,TRBJ1-1,.,TGCGCCAGCAGCCTACAGGGAACTGAAGCTTTCTTT,CASSLQGTEAFF
TRBV7-2,few,TRBJ2-5,.,TGTGCCAGCAGCTTAGGGCTAGCGCGTGAGACCCAGTACTTC,CASSLGLARETQYF
TRBV6-2/TRBV6-3,many,TRBJ1-5,.,TGTGCCAGCAGTGACTATCTCGGGACAATCGGGGGCAATCAGCCCCAGCATTTT,CASSDYLGTIGGNQPQHF
TRBV7-6,.,TRBJ1-1,.,TGTGCCGGCAGCTTAGGTCAGGGGCACACTGAAGTTTTCTTT,CAGSLGQGHTEVFF
TRBV7-2,few,TRBJ1-1,.,TGTGCCAGCAGCTTAAGGGGGGCGCCCCAGGTGAACACTGAAGCTTTCTTT,CASSLRGAPQVNTEAFF
TRBV24-1,few,TRBJ1-2,TRBD1,TGTGCCACCAGTTCCCATCGGACAGGGGCCTACACCTTC,CATSSHRTGAYTF
TRBV10-3,many,TRBJ2-7,TRBD1,TGTGCCATCGGGACAGGGGGGAACGAGCAGTACTTC,CAIGTGGNEQYF
TRBV30,few,TRBJ1-4,.,TGTGCCTGGGGGGAAACTAATGAAAAACTGTTTTTT,CAWGETNEKLFF
TRBV14,.,TRBJ1-1,.,TGTGCCAGCAGCCACAGGGGAAGAGGCACTGAAGCTTTCTTT,CASSHRGRGTEAFF
TRBV29-1,few,TRBJ2-2,.,TGCAGCGTCGGACAGTCCAACACCGGGGAGCTGTTTTTT,CSVGQSNTGELFF
TRBV18,.,TRBJ1-4,.,TGTGCCAGCTCACCGGATCATGAAAAACTGTTTTTT,CASSPDHEKLFF
TRBV5-1,many,TRBJ2-2,TRBD1,TGCGCCAGCCATACAGGGGAGTTCAACACCGGGGAGCTGTTTTTT,CASHTGEFNTGELFF
TRBV7-7,few,TRBJ2-3,TRBD2,TGTGCTAGCAGTTCGGGCGGGGGGATAAGCACAGATACGCAGTATTTT,CASSSGGGISTDTQYF
TRBV4-3,.,TRBJ2-1,.,TGCGCCAGCAGCCAACAGACTGGTCTCTACAATGAGCAGTTCTTC,CASSQQTGLYNEQFF
TRBV7-2,many,TRBJ2-1,TRBD2,TGTGCCAGCAGCGGAGAGGCGGGGGGGTACAATGAGCAGTTCTTC,CASSGEAGGYNEQFF
TRBV7-2,few,TRBJ2-2,TRBD2,TGTGCCAGCAGCGCCGGACTAGCGGGGGTCACCGGGGAGCTGTTTTTT,CASSAGLAGVTGELFF
TRBV20-1,few,TRBJ1-1,.,TGCAGTGCTAGACGACAGCCCGAATCTGAAGCTTTCTTT,CSARRQPESEAFF
TRBV28,many,TRBJ2-2,.,TGTGCCAGCAGTTTGGTGGGGGCCGGGGAGCTGTTTTTT,CASSLVGAGELFF
TRBV4-1,few,TRBJ1-3,.,TGCGCCAGCAGCCGTGGACTGACGGGAAACACCATATATTTT,CASSRGLTGNTIYF